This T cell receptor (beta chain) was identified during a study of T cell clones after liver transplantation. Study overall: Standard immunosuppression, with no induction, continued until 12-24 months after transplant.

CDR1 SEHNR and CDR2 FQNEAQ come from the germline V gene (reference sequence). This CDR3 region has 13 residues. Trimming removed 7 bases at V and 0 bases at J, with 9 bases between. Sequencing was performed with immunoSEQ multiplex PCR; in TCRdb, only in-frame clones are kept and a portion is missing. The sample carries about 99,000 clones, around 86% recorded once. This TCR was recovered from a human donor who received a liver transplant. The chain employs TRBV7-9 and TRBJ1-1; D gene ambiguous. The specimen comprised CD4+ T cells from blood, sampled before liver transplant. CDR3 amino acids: CASIPGVNTEAFF. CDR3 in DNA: TGTGCCAGCATCCCTGGGGTGAACACTGAAGCTTTCTTT.